The entry below describes one TCR beta chain. The sample originates from a study of identical twins. The CDR3 is 15 amino acids. J was trimmed by 5 bases and V by 5 bases; bases with no gene match: 10. Germline V gives CDR1 SGHRS, CDR2 YFSETQ. MiXCR was run by TCRdb on the 5' RACE reads, yielding one entry per CDR3 protein. Of fewer than 500,000 distinct CDR3 sequences detected, 20% to 25% appear once; the ten largest clones hold around 3%. This sample was also put to use in a study of T cells expressing NK-cell markers.

The chain links TRBV5-1 to TRBJ2-5, with 9 positions matching TRBD2. The sample consisted of CD4+ T cells sorted from blood. The receptor comes from a woman in her late teens or twenties in good health. This CDR3 is CASRSTSGLGETQYF. For the CDR3, the DNA is TGCGCCAGCAGATCGACTAGCGGTCTGGGGGAGACCCAGTACTTC.